Shown below are 21 T cell receptor beta chains from a single sample sequenced in a study of cytomegalovirus exposure and HLA in healthy donors. The PCR contained 60 Vbeta and 13 Jbeta primers. TCRdb keeps only in-frame clones here, not all; method: immunoSEQ multiplex PCR. This table lists roughly 72,000 clones. Sequenced sample: PBMCs. Receptor source: a young man in good health and CMV-seropositive.

The V and J genes are TRBV28 and TRBJ2-5; 9 bases map to TRBD1. The DNA end favors TRBJ2-7, so the J call may be wrong. This CDR3 has 15 amino acids. Germline CDR1 is MDHEN and CDR2 is SYDVKM. CDR3 in DNA: TGTGCCAGCGGGGGGGGACAGGGATTGCCCTACGAGCAGTACTTC. Protein: CASGGGQGLPYEQYF.

The rearrangement joins TRBV20-1 to TRBJ2-5, with D unclear. Germline CDR1 and CDR2: DFQATT and SNEGSKA (reference sequence). The CDR3 is made up of 11 amino acids. V shed 6 bases and J shed 2 bases, with 7 bases lying between them. CDR3 residues: CSAAHQETQYF. In DNA form, the CDR3 reads TGCAGTGCAGCTCATCAAGAGACCCAGTACTTC.

This chain uses TRBV5-1 with TRBJ1-1; TRBD1 might be the D (5 bases). Looked up from germline, CDR1 is SGHRS and CDR2 is YFSETQ. The CDR3 is 14 residues long. The V end was cut by 7 bases, the J end by 1 base, with 14 bases between. In DNA, the CDR3 is TGCGCCAGCTCGTCAGGGATCCGGAACACTGAAGCTTTCTTT. This gives the protein CASSSGIRNTEAFF. Full variable domain (missing parts from reference TRBV5-1 and TRBJ1-1): KAGVTQTPRYLIKTRGQQVTLSCSPISGHRSVSWYQQTPGQGLQFLFEYFSETQRNKGNFPGRFSGRQFSNSRSEMNVSTLELGDSALYLCASSSGIRNTEAFFGQGTRLTVV.

CDR3 DNA: TGTGCCAGCAGCTTGCAGGGGTTTAGCAATCAGCCCCAGCATTTT. It codes for CASSLQGFSNQPQHF. This chain joins TRBV5-6 and TRBJ1-5; perhaps TRBD1 as D (6 bases). Trimming left V 1 base short and J 0 bases short, with 8 bases between. The germline gives CDR1 SGHDT, CDR2 YYEEEE. The CDR3 has 15 amino acids.

The V call is TRBV2, the J call TRBJ1-6, with D perhaps TRBD1 (5 bases). The germline CDR1 and CDR2 sequences are SNHLY and FYNNEI. V was shortened by 6 bases and J by 4 bases, with 7 bases between the two germline ends. The CDR3 length is 13 residues. CDR3 amino acids: CASSRVYNSPLHF. The CDR3, as DNA: TGTGCCAGCAGCAGGGTGTATAATTCACCCCTCCACTTT.

The chain combines TRBV4-1 with TRBJ1-4; the D is unclear. The V gene lost 4 bases and the J gene lost 4 bases, with 4 bases spanning the gap. Looked up from germline, CDR1 is MGHRA and CDR2 is YSYEKL. This CDR3 comprises 12 residues. CDR3 DNA sequence: TGCGCCAGCAGCCCCAATAATGAAAAACTGTTTTTT. Translated: CASSPNNEKLFF.

The chain recombines TRBV6-1 with TRBJ1-6; no firm D call. V was cut by 2 bases and J by 8 bases, with 13 bases left in between. This CDR3 contains 15 residues. Germline values: CDR1 MNHNS, CDR2 SASEGT. The CDR3 DNA follows: TGTGCCAGCAGTGAAAATTTGGCGGCCCATTCACCCCTCCACTTT. It is translated as CASSENLAAHSPLHF.

The rearrangement joins TRBV10-3 to TRBJ1-1; TRBD1 agrees at 7 bases. The CDR3 length is 14 residues. Germline V gene lookup returns CDR1 ENHRY and CDR2 SYGVKD. V was pared by 7 bases and J by 3 bases, with 8 bases of the junction left unmatched. CDR3 sequence reads: CAITEGGADTEAFF. DNA of the CDR3: TGTGCCATCACCGAAGGGGGCGCGGACACTGAAGCTTTCTTT.

The chain couples TRBV5-4 to TRBJ2-1; TRBD2 might be the D (5 bases). CDR1 and CDR2 (germline): SGHNT, YYREEE (reference sequence). The germline V and J ends were trimmed by 2 bases and 0 bases, with 12 bases remaining between them. CDR3 size: 16 residues. The CDR3: CASSLVRRSSYNEQFF. CDR3 in DNA: TGTGCCAGCAGCTTAGTGCGGAGGAGCTCCTACAATGAGCAGTTCTTC.

Comments on this clone: Other DNA sequences in the sample encode the same CDR3. This chain joins TRBV18 and TRBJ2-3; 9 positions match TRBD1. The length of the CDR3 is 16 residues. The V gene end was trimmed by 3 bases and the J gene end by 6 bases; junction bases not matched to a gene: 10. The germline V gene encodes CDR1 KGHSH and CDR2 LQKENI. The CDR3 bases are TGTGCCAGCTCACCGCGGACAGGGGCTTCCACGGATACGCAGTATTTT. Its translation is CASSPRTGASTDTQYF.

The chain has TRBV27 and TRBJ1-6, with 9 positions matching TRBD1. CDR1 and CDR2 (germline): MNHEY, SMNVEV (reference sequence). V gave up 4 bases and J gave up 4 bases; unmatched junction bases: 8. CDR3 length equals 17 residues. The CDR3 loop is CASSSIRTGAYNSPLHF. The DNA for the CDR3 is TGTGCCAGCAGTTCTATCCGGACAGGGGCTTATAATTCACCCCTCCACTTT.

To note about this clone: Within the sample, other DNA sequences also encode this same CDR3. The gene calls are TRBV7-2 and TRBJ1-2; maybe TRBD1 (5 bases). The CDR3 runs to 13 residues. Trimming stripped 1 base from V and 2 bases from J, with 5 bases between. In germline, CDR1 is SGHTA, CDR2 FQGNSA. The CDR3 bases are TGTGCCAGCAGCTTAGGACAGAACTATGGCTACACCTTC. This translates into CASSLGQNYGYTF.

The gene calls are TRBV23-1 and TRBJ1-5; possible D gene TRBD1, 6 bases. TRBV23-1 is sorted into the ORF group, with uncertain function. Trimming cost V 5 bases and J 3 bases, with 20 bases left between them. CDR3 length: 17 amino acids. The CDR3 reads CASSKSRDNSPNQPQHF. The CDR3 bases are TGCGCCAGCAGTAAAAGTCGGGACAACTCCCCCAATCAGCCCCAGCATTTT.

The chain joins TRBV19 to TRBJ2-1; 8 positions agree with TRBD2. With 0 bases clipped from V and 10 bases from J, the junction kept 5 bases outside the gene matches. Germline loops: CDR1 LNHDA, CDR2 SQIVND (reference sequence). The CDR3 runs to 14 residues. The CDR3 sequence is CASSIDREGFEQFF. The CDR3 nucleotides are TGTGCCAGTAGTATAGATCGGGAGGGGTTCGAGCAGTTCTTC.

The V and J genes are TRBV6-1 and TRBJ1-5; D might be TRBD1 (6 bases). The germline CDR1 and CDR2 sequences are MNHNS and SASEGT. V gave up 0 bases and J gave up 6 bases, with 12 bases separating them. The CDR3 consists of 15 residues. The CDR3 region has the DNA TGTGCCAGCAGTGAAGCGGGCGGGGGCGGTCAGCCCCAGCATTTT. Translating it yields CASSEAGGGGQPQHF.

The V and J genes are TRBV6-5 and TRBJ1-5; TRBD1 agrees at 10 bases. This CDR3 comprises 16 residues. Germline loops: CDR1 MNHEY, CDR2 SVGAGI. J gave up 3 bases and V 3 bases, and 5 bases lay outside the gene matches. The CDR3 here is CASSYSGTGANQPQHF. As DNA, the CDR3 is TGTGCCAGCAGTTATTCCGGGACAGGGGCCAATCAGCCCCAGCATTTT.

V gene TRBV6-1 combines with J gene TRBJ2-3, with D tentatively TRBD2 (6 bases). The V and J ends lost 2 bases and 3 bases respectively, with 15 bases between them. CDR1 MNHNS and CDR2 SASEGT come from the germline V gene. CDR3 length: 16 amino acids. CDR3 bases: TGTGCCAGCAGTGAACAACAACTAGCCGGGACAGATACGCAGTATTTT. Its protein product is CASSEQQLAGTDTQYF.

The gene calls are TRBV28 and TRBJ2-5, with a possible D match to TRBD2 (5 bases). V was clipped by 5 bases and J by 5 bases, with 12 bases between them. This CDR3 spans 13 amino acids. Germline loops: CDR1 MDHEN, CDR2 SYDVKM. The CDR3 region is CASSLGAPETQYF. In DNA form, the CDR3 reads TGTGCCAGCAGTCTGGGAGCTCCTGAGACCCAGTACTTC.

The V and J genes are TRBV19 and TRBJ2-1; 7 bases line up with TRBD2. The germline CDR1 and CDR2 sequences are LNHDA and SQIVND (reference sequence). The CDR3 is 14 residues long. With V trimmed by 5 bases and J by 2 bases, 3 bases remained unmatched. CDR3 loop: CASSEGLTYNEQFF. The CDR3 bases are TGTGCCAGTAGTGAGGGACTAACCTACAATGAGCAGTTCTTC.

The J gene is TRBJ1-5, the V gene TRBV6-5; D unclear. This CDR3 has 14 amino acids. Trimming left V 6 bases short and J 3 bases short, with 12 bases between. From germline, CDR1 is MNHEY and CDR2 SVGAGI. The CDR3 DNA reads TGTGCCAGCAGCCCTGTGTTTTTCAATCAGCCCCAGCATTTT. Amino acids: CASSPVFFNQPQHF.

CDR3 region: CASSSTNLGQIAEQFF. The CDR3 DNA reads TGTGCCAGCAGTTCGACCAACTTAGGACAGATCGCTGAGCAGTTCTTC. This sequence joins TRBV6-5 and TRBJ2-1, with D perhaps matching TRBD1 (6 bases). Germline V gene data show CDR1 as MNHEY and CDR2 as SVGAGI. The CDR3 covers 16 residues. Trimming left V 4 bases short and J 9 bases short, with 22 bases between.